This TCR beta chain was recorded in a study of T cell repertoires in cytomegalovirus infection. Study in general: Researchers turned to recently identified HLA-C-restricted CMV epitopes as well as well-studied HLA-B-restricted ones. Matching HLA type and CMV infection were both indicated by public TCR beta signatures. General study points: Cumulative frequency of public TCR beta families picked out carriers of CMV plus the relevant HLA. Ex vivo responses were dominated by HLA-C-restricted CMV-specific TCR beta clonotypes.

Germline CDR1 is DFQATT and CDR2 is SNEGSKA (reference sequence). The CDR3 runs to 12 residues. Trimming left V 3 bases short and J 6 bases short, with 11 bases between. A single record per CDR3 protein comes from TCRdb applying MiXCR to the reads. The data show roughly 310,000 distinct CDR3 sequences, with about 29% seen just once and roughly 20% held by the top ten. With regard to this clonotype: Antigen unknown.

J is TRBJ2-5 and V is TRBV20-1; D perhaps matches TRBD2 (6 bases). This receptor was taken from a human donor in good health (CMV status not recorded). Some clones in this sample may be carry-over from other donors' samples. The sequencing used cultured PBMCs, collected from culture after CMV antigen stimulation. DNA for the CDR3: TGCAGTGCTAGGGGGCGGGGACAGACCCAGTACTTC. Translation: CSARGRGQTQYF.